Shown below are 25 T cell receptor beta chains from a single sample sequenced in a study of metastatic and nonmetastatic thyroid tumors. Thyroid surgery was preceded by no treatment in any patient. TCRdb re-clonotyped the PCR reads through MiXCR. Of about 26,000 clones listed, roughly 24% are singletons. Specimen: blood. These receptors all come from a female donor with papillary thyroid cancer or a benign thyroid nodule (not recorded which). Some clones in this sample may be carry-over from other donors' samples.

V usage is TRBV4-2 and J usage is TRBJ1-4; 7 bases fit TRBD1. Trimming at V came to 3 bases and at J to 2 bases, leaving 12 bases not matched to a gene. Germline-derived CDR1 and CDR2 are LGHNA and YNFKEQ. The CDR3 loop spans 18 amino acids. This CDR3 is CASSQGRQGFTTNEKLFF. The CDR3 nucleotides read TGTGCCAGCAGCCAGGGGCGACAGGGCTTCACGACTAATGAAAAACTGTTTTTT.

This rearrangement joins TRBV11-1 to TRBJ2-3; 11 nucleotides match TRBD2. The CDR3 consists of 16 residues. CDR1 and CDR2 from the germline V gene are SGHAT and FQDESV (reference sequence). J gave up 2 bases and V 7 bases, and 8 bases lay outside the gene matches. The CDR3 sequence is CASIPLSGRVTDTQYF. CDR3 nucleotides: TGTGCCAGCATCCCTCTTAGCGGGAGGGTCACAGATACGCAGTATTTT. The variable domain in full, with the rest retrieved from reference TRBV11-1 and TRBJ2-3, is EAEVAQSPRYKITEKSQAVAFWCDPISGHATLYWYRQILGQGPELLVQFQDESVVDDSQLPKDRFSAERLKGVDSTLKIQPAELGDSAMYLCASIPLSGRVTDTQYFGPGTRLTVL.

Only a few counts were recorded for this clone. The chain's CDR3 is CASGSYRASTDTQYF. In nucleotides, the CDR3 is TGTGCTAGTGGTTCCTACAGGGCAAGCACAGATACGCAGTATTTT. The gene calls are TRBV12-5 and TRBJ2-3; maybe TRBD1 (6 bases). The V end lost 4 bases, the J end lost 0 bases, and 11 bases lay between the germline ends. Germline-derived CDR1 and CDR2 are LGHNT and FRNRAP. CDR3 length: 15 amino acids.

The chain links TRBV20-1 to TRBJ2-7, with D possibly TRBD1 on 6 matching bases. The CDR3 is made up of 14 amino acids. The ends were cut back, 0 bases at V and 6 bases at J, with 15 bases in the middle. CDR1 and CDR2 (germline): DFQATT, SNEGSKA (reference sequence). CDR3 protein: CSARDPQGSFEQYF. CDR3 bases: TGCAGTGCTAGAGACCCCCAGGGGAGCTTCGAGCAGTACTTC.

This clone was counted ten times or more. This chain uses TRBV20-1 with TRBJ2-3; TRBD2 aligns across 10 bases. The CDR3 loop spans 13 amino acids. The germline V gene has CDR1 DFQATT and CDR2 SNEGSKA (reference sequence). V shed 3 bases and J 6 bases; nucleotides not matched to a gene: 3. CDR3: CSASEAGGDTQYF. CDR3 DNA: TGCAGTGCTAGCGAAGCGGGAGGGGATACGCAGTATTTT.

In this sample, this clone is medium-sized. The CDR3 spells CASSLLLAGGSNTGELFF. In DNA, the CDR3 is TGCGCCAGCAGCTTGCTGTTAGCGGGAGGGTCGAACACCGGGGAGCTGTTTTTT. This rearrangement joins TRBV5-1 to TRBJ2-2; 11 nucleotides agree with TRBD2. V was pared by 1 base and J by 0 bases, with 5 bases of the junction left unmatched. From germline, CDR1 is SGHRS and CDR2 YFSETQ. This CDR3 has 18 residues.

This clone was seen more than once but under ten times. The chain is built from TRBV28 and TRBJ1-2; TRBD1 agrees at 9 bases. This CDR3 has 16 amino acids. Germline CDR1 reads MDHEN; CDR2 reads SYDVKM. V trimming: 7 bases; J trimming: 10 bases; junction bases outside the gene matches: 19. Here the CDR3 reads CASIPEGTGSKDVYTF. The CDR3, as DNA: TGTGCCAGCATTCCGGAAGGGACAGGGAGTAAGGATGTCTACACCTTC.

The V call is TRBV11-2, the J call TRBJ2-5, with no clear D. CDR1 is SGHAT and CDR2 is FQNNGV in the germline V gene. The CDR3 runs 14 residues. Trimming left V 5 bases short and J 8 bases short, with 18 bases between. The CDR3 coding sequence is TGTGCCAGCAGCCCAGGACCGGCGTATGATACCCAGTACTTC. Protein product: CASSPGPAYDTQYF.

This chain links TRBV5-6 with TRBJ1-1, with 7 bases aligning to TRBD1. Unmatched junction bases numbered 12, after V lost 3 bases and J lost 4 bases. The CDR3 sequence is 16 residues long. Germline V lookup: CDR1 SGHDT, CDR2 YYEEEE. The CDR3 sequence is CASSSHRQGASTEAFF. CDR3 sequence (DNA): TGTGCCAGCAGCTCACACCGACAGGGTGCGAGCACTGAAGCTTTCTTT.

In its sample, this clone was seen many times. The sample holds other DNA sequences that translate to the same CDR3. The chain uses TRBV19 and TRBJ2-5, with TRBD2 matching over 8 bases. V lost 7 bases to trimming and J lost 5 bases; unmatched junction nucleotides: 9. The CDR3 has 14 residues. Germline CDR1 and CDR2: LNHDA and SQIVND (reference sequence). This chain's CDR3 is CASMTSGRSETQYF. The CDR3 DNA follows: TGTGCCAGTATGACAAGCGGGAGATCGGAGACCCAGTACTTC.

The chain has TRBV5-1 and TRBJ2-7; 12 positions agree with TRBD2. This CDR3 has 16 amino acids. The V segment lost 4 bases and the J segment 5 bases; nucleotides outside the gene matches: 10. Germline V gene data show CDR1 as SGHRS and CDR2 as YFSETQ. CDR3 sequence (DNA): TGCGCCAGCAGCCACACTAGCGGGAGGTATAGTGACGAGCAGTACTTC. Translation gives CASSHTSGRYSDEQYF.

V gene TRBV5-1 combines with J gene TRBJ1-3; D may be TRBD1 (6 bases). The CDR3 length is 18 residues. The ends were cut back, 5 bases at V and 2 bases at J, with 23 bases in the middle. In germline, CDR1 is SGHRS, CDR2 YFSETQ. The CDR3: CASSKQGLGGGTGNTIYF. The CDR3 DNA reads TGCGCCAGCAGTAAGCAGGGACTAGGTGGGGGCACTGGAAACACCATATATTTT.

This clone was seen more than once but under ten times. In DNA form, the CDR3 reads TGTGCCATCAGTTCGGGCGTGAGCCCTACCGGGGAGCTGTTTTTT. It specifies CAISSGVSPTGELFF. This sequence joins TRBV10-3 and TRBJ2-2; D is ambiguous. V lost 5 bases, J lost 5 bases, and 15 bases lay in between. The CDR3 extends over 15 amino acids. Germline V lookup: CDR1 ENHRY, CDR2 SYGVKD.

This clone was seen ten or more times. The chain has TRBV7-2 and TRBJ2-1, with 12 positions matching TRBD2. Unmatched junction bases numbered 4, after V lost 6 bases and J lost 4 bases. Looked up from germline, CDR1 is SGHTA and CDR2 is FQGNSA. The CDR3 has 15 residues. The CDR3 bases are TGTGCCAGCAGGCTAGCGGGAGGGCATTACAATGAGCAGTTCTTC. Protein: CASRLAGGHYNEQFF. The entire variable domain, with the rest obtained from reference TRBV7-2 and TRBJ2-1, is as follows: GAGVSQSPSNKVTEKGKDVELRCDPISGHTALYWYRQSLGQGLEFLIYFQGNSAPDKSGLPSDRFSAERTGGSVSTLTIQRTQQEDSAVYLCASRLAGGHYNEQFFGPGTRLTVL.

As concerns this clone: This clone may be a read error of a much larger clone one base away. CDR3 sequence reads: CASSMGVGPRVPYNEQFF. CDR3 nucleotide sequence: TGTGCCAGTAGTATGGGGGTGGGACCCAGGGTACCCTACAATGAGCAGTTCTTC. J is TRBJ2-1 and V is TRBV19; perhaps D is TRBD1 or TRBD2 (5 bases each). Per germline, CDR1 LNHDA and CDR2 SQIVND (reference sequence). The V gene lost 3 bases and the J gene lost 2 bases, with 20 bases spanning the gap. The CDR3 is 18 residues long.

This chain uses TRBV20-1 with TRBJ2-5; D gene uncertain. The CDR3 is 14 amino acids. V lost 2 bases, J lost 1 base, and 11 bases lay in between. The germline V gene has CDR1 DFQATT and CDR2 SNEGSKA (reference sequence). Here the CDR3 DNA reads TGCAGTGCTAGATCTGGAGACATCCAAGAGACCCAGTACTTC. Its translation is CSARSGDIQETQYF.

Comment on this clone: Relative to the germline gene, one junction end is altered; a read error may explain this. J is TRBJ2-3 and V is TRBV3-1; 8 bases fit TRBD2. This CDR3 is built from 16 residues. The V gene's germline CDR1 is LGHDT and CDR2 YNNKEL (reference sequence). CDR3 in amino acids: CASSRQASGSTYTQYF. The CDR3 DNA follows: TGTGCCAGCAGCCGTCAGGCCAGCGGGAGCACATATACGCAGTATTTT.

This clone was recorded a few times. This chain uses TRBV6-4 with TRBJ1-2; the match to TRBD1 covers 8 bases. Germline V gene lookup returns CDR1 MRHNA and CDR2 SNTAGT. The junction had 9 bases not matched to a gene; V was cut back by 5 bases and J by 4 bases. The CDR3 loop spans 15 amino acids. CDR3 DNA sequence: TGTGCCAGCAGTCAGGGGGCAGGGGGCGTCTATGGCTACACCTTC. Translated: CASSQGAGGVYGYTF.

The rearrangement uses TRBV4-1 and TRBJ2-1; 7 nucleotides align to TRBD2. The CDR3 sequence is 16 residues long. Germline CDR1 and CDR2: MGHRA and YSYEKL. The V segment lost 1 base and the J segment 10 bases; nucleotides outside the gene matches: 13. The DNA for the CDR3 is TGCGCCAGCAGCCAAGGAGCGGGGTCGGGACGGAGGGAGCAGTTCTTC. This encodes CASSQGAGSGRREQFF.

The chain combines TRBV20-1 with TRBJ1-4, with 9 bases matching TRBD1. Germline CDR1 DFQATT, CDR2 SNEGSKA (reference sequence). This CDR3 spans 15 amino acids. J was trimmed by 7 bases and V by 0 bases; bases with no gene match: 6. The CDR3 sequence: CSARDRTGVAEKLFF. The CDR3 nucleotides read TGCAGTGCTAGAGATAGGACAGGGGTTGCTGAAAAACTGTTTTTT.

This clone was seen many times. The rearrangement uses TRBV10-1 and TRBJ2-2, with TRBD2 matching 8 bases. The CDR3 covers 13 residues. Germline V CDR1 and CDR2: WNHNN, SYGVQD (reference sequence). J was trimmed by 4 bases and V by 9 bases; bases with no gene match: 4. The CDR3 here is CASQRESTGELFF. The CDR3 nucleotides are TGCGCCAGTCAGCGGGAGTCCACCGGGGAGCTGTTTTTT.

In this sample, this clone turned up many times. This rearrangement joins TRBV10-3 to TRBJ2-3; 9 bases are shared with TRBD2. This CDR3 contains 20 residues. CDR1 and CDR2 from the germline V gene are ENHRY and SYGVKD. V dropped 3 bases and J dropped 1; count of bases not matched to a gene: 17. CDR3 region: CAISDPGGSSGSGGTDTQYF. In DNA form, the CDR3 reads TGTGCCATCAGTGACCCCGGGGGGAGTAGCGGGAGTGGGGGCACAGATACGCAGTATTTT.

A note on this clone: This same CDR3 is encoded by further DNA sequences in the sample. The chain recombines TRBV9 with TRBJ1-2; TRBD1 is a possible D gene (5 bases). There are 17 residues in the CDR3. Germline V gene lookup returns CDR1 SGDLS and CDR2 YYNGEE. Deletions cut 0 bases from V and 4 bases from J, with 19 bases between. The CDR3 sequence is CASSVGGGAGAGYGYTF. The CDR3 DNA is TGTGCCAGCAGCGTAGGGGGGGGAGCTGGGGCTGGCTATGGCTACACCTTC.

V is TRBV11-1 and J is TRBJ2-2, with 7 positions matching TRBD2. CDR1 SGHAT and CDR2 FQDESV come from the germline V gene (reference sequence). Trimming removed 1 base from V and 6 bases from J; junction bases left unmatched: 8. The length of the CDR3 is 16 residues. As DNA, the CDR3 is TGTGCCAGCAGCTTAGGTCCAGCGGGATTGGCCGGGGAGCTGTTTTTT. It is translated as CASSLGPAGLAGELFF. The complete variable domain, with remaining parts taken from reference TRBV11-1 and TRBJ2-2, reads EAEVAQSPRYKITEKSQAVAFWCDPISGHATLYWYRQILGQGPELLVQFQDESVVDDSQLPKDRFSAERLKGVDSTLKIQPAELGDSAMYLCASSLGPAGLAGELFFGEGSRLTVL.

This clone came up a few times. The chain links TRBV28 to TRBJ1-2; D gene uncertain. The CDR3 runs 11 residues. Per germline, CDR1 MDHEN and CDR2 SYDVKM. V was shortened by 5 bases and J by 8 bases, with 9 bases between the two germline ends. CDR3: CASSGYRGYTF. The DNA of the CDR3 is TGTGCCAGCAGTGGTTATAGGGGCTACACCTTC.